A single sample gave rise to the 13 T cell receptor beta chains below, sequenced in a study of T cell responses to AZD1222 COVID-19 vaccine. Assay used: immunoSEQ multiplex PCR; TCRdb lists only in-frame clones, some missing. The table lists more than 110,000 clones, more than 85% of them singletons, with under 6.5% in the top ten. The starting material was peripheral blood, obtained on day 0 of AZD1222 vaccination. These receptors all come from an adult in good health.

The rearrangement links TRBV24-1 to TRBJ2-4; D assignment may be TRBD1 or TRBD2 (5 bases each). Germline CDR1 KGHDR, CDR2 SFDVKD. The CDR3 is 16 amino acids. Trimming shortened V by 5 bases and J by 0 bases, and 13 bases separated the two germline ends. This CDR3 reads CATSGGPGLAKNIQYF. The CDR3 region has the DNA TGTGCCACCAGTGGGGGACCAGGACTAGCCAAAAACATTCAGTACTTC.

V and J are TRBV3-1 (or the pseudogene TRBV3-2) and TRBJ2-1; 13 nucleotides agree with TRBD2. This CDR3 is 15 amino acids long. The V segment lost 5 bases and the J segment 8 bases; nucleotides outside the gene matches: 6. In germline, CDR1 is LGHDT, CDR2 YNNKEL (reference sequence). CDR3 sequence reads: CASSRGTSGKYEQFF. The DNA for the CDR3 is TGTGCCAGCAGCAGAGGGACTAGCGGGAAGTATGAGCAGTTCTTC.

This clone was seen only once. The rearrangement joins TRBV28 to TRBJ2-2; D is unclear. V was clipped by 6 bases and J by 3 bases, with 5 bases between them. The germline CDR1 and CDR2 sequences are MDHEN and SYDVKM. This CDR3 spans 12 amino acids. The CDR3 DNA sequence: TGTGCCAGCAGGGGCGACACCGGGGAGCTGTTTTTT. Residues: CASRGDTGELFF.

V and J are TRBV7-8 and TRBJ2-4, with TRBD2 matching 9 bases. Germline CDR1 and CDR2: SGHVS and FQNEAQ. The CDR3 length is 15 residues. V gave up 0 bases and J gave up 5 bases; unmatched junction bases: 2. The CDR3, as DNA: TGTGCCAGCAGCTTAGCTGGCGGGAGGGAAAACATTCAGTACTTC. Translating gives CASSLAGGRENIQYF.

This sequence joins TRBV5-6 and TRBJ2-1; tentative D call: TRBD2 (6 bases). The germline V gene has CDR1 SGHDT and CDR2 YYEEEE. The CDR3 runs 15 residues. V gave up 1 base and J gave up 3 bases, with 11 bases separating them. CDR3 residues: CASSLLRSGYNEQFF. As DNA, the CDR3 is TGTGCCAGCAGCTTGCTTCGTAGCGGCTACAATGAGCAGTTCTTC.

V usage is TRBV24-1 and J usage is TRBJ2-3, with D hard to call. V was clipped by 3 bases and J by 2 bases, with 5 bases between them. The CDR3 sequence is 13 residues long. CDR1 and CDR2 from the germline V gene are KGHDR and SFDVKD. The CDR3 DNA reads as TGTGCCACCAGTGATGACTTCACAGATACGCAGTATTTT. Protein product: CATSDDFTDTQYF.

The J gene is TRBJ2-1, the V gene TRBV30, with 8 bases lining up with TRBD1. After removal of 1 base from V and 7 bases from J, the junction contained 3 bases not matched to a gene. Per germline, CDR1 GTSNPN and CDR2 SVGIG (reference sequence). The CDR3 extends over 13 amino acids. The chain's CDR3 is CAWSGRGRNEQFF. For the CDR3, the DNA is TGTGCCTGGAGTGGCAGGGGGCGAAATGAGCAGTTCTTC. The full variable domain, in which reference TRBV30 and TRBJ2-1 provide the parts outside the CDR3, is SQTIHQWPATLVQPVGSPLSLECTVEGTSNPNLYWYRQAAGRGLQLLFYSVGIGQISSEVPQNLSASRPQDRQFILSSKKLLLSDSGFYLCAWSGRGRNEQFFGPGTRLTVL.

This clone has just one count. The gene calls are TRBV5-6 and TRBJ2-7, with D perhaps TRBD1 (6 bases). The CDR3 runs to 13 residues. CDR1 is SGHDT and CDR2 is YYEEEE in the germline V gene. V lost 0 bases and J 5 bases, leaving 9 bases between the germline ends. The DNA for the CDR3 is TGTGCCAGCAGCTTGGGGAACAGGGACGAGCAGTACTTC. It translates to CASSLGNRDEQYF.

A remark on this clone: At the DNA level, this CDR3 is encoded by other sequences in the same sample as well. The rearrangement links TRBV6-4 to TRBJ1-1, with D possibly TRBD1 on 6 matching bases. CDR1 and CDR2 (germline): MRHNA, SNTAGT. The CDR3 has 13 residues. V lost 4 bases and J 4 bases, leaving 10 bases between the germline ends. CDR3 amino acids: CASSVQGGTEAFF. Here the CDR3 DNA reads TGTGCCAGCAGTGTACAGGGTGGCACTGAAGCTTTCTTT.

The chain carries TRBV28 and TRBJ2-3, with 14 bases fitting TRBD2. After removal of 6 bases from V and 4 bases from J, the junction contained 3 bases not matched to a gene. The CDR3 has 15 residues. Germline V CDR1 and CDR2: MDHEN, SYDVKM. The CDR3 sequence: CASSPGLAGADTQYF. CDR3 nucleotide sequence: TGTGCCAGCAGCCCGGGACTAGCGGGAGCAGATACGCAGTATTTT.

The chain couples TRBV6-2 or TRBV6-3 to TRBJ1-5, with 7 bases that match TRBD1. The CDR3 loop spans 13 amino acids. Germline CDR1 and CDR2: MNHEY and SVGEGT. V lost 5 bases, J lost 7 bases, and 5 bases stayed unmatched. The CDR3 sequence is CASSPGGRQPQHF. For the CDR3, the DNA is TGTGCCAGCAGTCCAGGGGGTAGACAGCCCCAGCATTTT.

The CDR3 sequence: CASTPTSGRTDTQYF. The CDR3 coding sequence is TGTGCCAGTACACCGACTAGCGGGAGAACAGATACGCAGTATTTT. The V gene is TRBV19, the J gene TRBJ2-3, with TRBD2 identical over 12 bases. There are 15 residues in the CDR3. Germline V gene lookup returns CDR1 LNHDA and CDR2 SQIVND (reference sequence). Trimming cost V 7 bases and J 3 bases; bases outside gene matches: 5.

This sequence joins TRBV10-3 and TRBJ2-2, with 7 bases identical to TRBD1. Germline assignment: CDR1 ENHRY and CDR2 SYGVKD. The trim removed 6 bases at V and 0 bases at J, leaving 4 bases unmatched. This CDR3 has 15 residues. The CDR3 loop reads CAIRQGEPNTGELFF. CDR3 nucleotide sequence: TGTGCCATCAGGCAGGGGGAGCCGAACACCGGGGAGCTGTTTTTT.